The 21 T cell receptor beta chains below come from one sample, sequenced in a study of monozygotic twins with inflammatory bowel disease. TCRdb re-analyzed the 5' RACE reads; it lists each CDR3 protein once, without DNA. This sample contains some 450,000 distinct CDR3 sequences. The sample was blood. These receptors all stem from a human donor with ulcerative colitis or Crohn's disease, or a healthy co-twin of an affected twin (not recorded which).

This CDR3 is CASSPPGQGSNQPQHF. The chain carries TRBV18 and TRBJ1-5; the D call from TCRdb, TRBD1, cannot be confirmed without DNA. This CDR3 has 16 amino acids. Germline CDR1 and CDR2: KGHSH and LQKENI.

CDR3 loop: CSAIKSGGITGELFF. V is TRBV20-1 and J is TRBJ2-2; TCRdb calls TRBD2, which cannot be checked without DNA. The CDR3 length is 15 residues. Germline CDR1 and CDR2: DFQATT and SNEGSKA (reference sequence).

The chain has TRBV7-3 and TRBJ2-3; TCRdb selects TRBD2, and the lack of DNA leaves this call unchecked. The CDR3 runs to 15 residues. Per the germline V gene, CDR1 is SGHTA and CDR2 is FQGTGA. CDR3 sequence reads: CASRLTSGGTDTQYF.

The chain joins TRBV19 to TRBJ2-3; TCRdb names TRBD1, which stays unverified in the absence of DNA. Germline V gene data show CDR1 as LNHDA and CDR2 as SQIVND (reference sequence). This CDR3 has 14 residues. The CDR3 region is CATSGQGGSDTQYF. The variable domain in full, completed from reference TRBV19 and TRBJ2-3, reads DGGITQSPKYLFRKEGQNVTLSCEQNLNHDAMYWYRQDPGQGLRLIYYSQIVNDFQKGDIAEGYSVSREKKESFPLTVTSAQKNPTAFYLCATSGQGGSDTQYFGPGTRLTVL.

CDR3 in amino acids: CASSLFGSSNQPQHF. The rearrangement uses TRBV5-5 and TRBJ1-5. There are 15 residues in the CDR3. From germline, CDR1 is SGHKS and CDR2 YYEKEE (reference sequence).

This CDR3 is CSARAGYSYEQYF. The chain couples TRBV20-1 to TRBJ2-7; TCRdb calls TRBD1, which cannot be checked without DNA. The CDR3 is 13 residues long. Looked up from germline, CDR1 is DFQATT and CDR2 is SNEGSKA (reference sequence).

The chain joins TRBV7-9 to TRBJ1-5. The germline CDR1 and CDR2 sequences are SEHNR and FQNEAQ (reference sequence). This CDR3 region has 15 residues. CDR3 protein: CASSSPDLGHQPQHF. Full variable domain (rest looked up from reference TRBV7-9 and TRBJ1-5): DTGVSQNPRHKITKRGQNVTFRCDPISEHNRLYWYRQTLGQGPEFLTYFQNEAQLEKSRLLSDRFSAERPKGSFSTLEIQRTEQGDSAMYLCASSSPDLGHQPQHFGDGTRLSIL.

The rearrangement links TRBV7-3 to TRBJ1-1; the D call from TCRdb, TRBD1, cannot be confirmed without DNA. Per the germline V gene, CDR1 is SGHTA and CDR2 is FQGTGA. This CDR3 contains 15 residues. The CDR3: CASSLTGGLNTEAFF. Full variable domain (remainder filled in from reference TRBV7-3 and TRBJ1-1): GAGVSQTPSNKVTEKGKYVELRCDPISGHTALYWYRQSLGQGPEFLIYFQGTGAADDSGLPNDRFFAVRPEGSVSTLKIQRTERGDSAVYLCASSLTGGLNTEAFFGQGTRLTVV.

The genes are TRBV5-4 and TRBJ2-2. The length of the CDR3 is 15 residues. From germline, CDR1 is SGHNT and CDR2 YYREEE (reference sequence). The CDR3 reads CASSLPLADTGELFF.

The chain is built from TRBV7-9 and TRBJ1-1. This CDR3 region has 13 residues. The V gene's germline CDR1 is SEHNR and CDR2 FQNEAQ (reference sequence). CDR3 in amino acids: CASSRQVRTEAFF.

The rearrangement joins TRBV24-1 to TRBJ2-7; the TCRdb D gene call, TRBD1, has no DNA to confirm it. The CDR3 runs to 12 residues. The germline V gene has CDR1 KGHDR and CDR2 SFDVKD. The CDR3 sequence is CATSDLLPRQYF.

The chain recombines TRBV9 with TRBJ1-2; the TRBD1 assignment by TCRdb is unverifiable without DNA. The CDR3 covers 14 residues. Germline V CDR1 and CDR2: SGDLS, YYNGEE. Here the CDR3 reads CASSPRQGAEGYTF.

The chain combines TRBV4-2 with TRBJ2-1. The CDR3 is made up of 15 amino acids. Germline lookup yields CDR1 LGHNA and CDR2 YNFKEQ. CDR3 residues: CASSQEGRRESEQFF.

The rearrangement joins TRBV5-1 to TRBJ1-2. This CDR3 has 14 amino acids. Germline V gene data show CDR1 as SGHRS and CDR2 as YFSETQ. CDR3 amino acids: CASSLSSASYGYTF.

This chain connects TRBV6-1 to TRBJ2-1; TCRdb gives TRBD1 as the D gene, but with no DNA this cannot be confirmed. Germline CDR1 is MNHNS and CDR2 is SASEGT. The CDR3 extends over 16 amino acids. The CDR3 loop reads CASIDRDSPGYNEQFF.

The V gene is TRBV18, the J gene TRBJ1-3; no DNA is available, so the TRBD1 call from TCRdb remains unchecked. This CDR3 contains 17 residues. Per the germline V gene, CDR1 is KGHSH and CDR2 is LQKENI. The CDR3 spells CASSPEGLQGSLGTIYF.

V is TRBV7-2 and J is TRBJ2-5; TCRdb selects TRBD1, and the lack of DNA leaves this call unchecked. Germline assignment: CDR1 SGHTA and CDR2 FQGNSA. CDR3 length equals 13 residues. This chain's CDR3 is CASSFSGVGTQYF. Looking up the rest from reference TRBV7-2 and TRBJ2-5 gives the full variable domain: GAGVSQSPSNKVTEKGKDVELRCDPISGHTALYWYRQSLGQGLEFLIYFQGNSAPDKSGLPSDRFSAERTGGSVSTLTIQRTQQEDSAVYLCASSFSGVGTQYFGPGTRLLVL.

V and J are TRBV29-1 and TRBJ2-1; TCRdb proposes TRBD1, but this gene call is untestable without DNA. The CDR3 has 16 amino acids. The germline gives CDR1 SQVTM, CDR2 ANQGSEA. The CDR3 is CSVDSWDRGPFGEQFF.

The CDR3 protein is CASSPFGDSVETQYF. The V gene is TRBV9, the J gene TRBJ2-5; the D call of TRBD1 rests on TCRdb alone, since no DNA is present to check it. Germline lookup yields CDR1 SGDLS and CDR2 YYNGEE. This CDR3 region has 15 residues.

The rearrangement links TRBV7-8 to TRBJ2-2. The germline V gene has CDR1 SGHVS and CDR2 FQNEAQ. This CDR3 region has 14 residues. The chain's CDR3 is CASSLARLIGELFF.

This chain uses TRBV5-6 with TRBJ2-2; absent DNA, TCRdb's TRBD1 call cannot be checked. This CDR3 region has 14 residues. CDR1 is SGHDT, CDR2 YYEEEE, per germline. The CDR3 loop is CASRDTGDTGKLFF.